The source of this T cell receptor (beta chain) is a study of CD8 T cells in ankylosing spondylitis. Study-wide results and caveats: Existing reports had already noted some motif variants in reactive arthritis synovial fluid and blood. Matched synovial fluid from ankylosing spondylitis patients was reported to be enriched for disease-linked clones. Clones linked with disease were CD8+ and fairly uncommon in the peripheral blood. In ankylosing spondylitis blood, a motif of fewer than 10 highly homologous TCR beta variants appeared characteristic.

Quantitative 5'-RACE was performed with molecular barcodes, and it yielded the TCR beta libraries. TCRdb reanalysed the 5' RACE reads using MiXCR and keeps one entry per CDR3 protein. This table holds roughly 490,000 distinct CDR3 sequences, approximately 5.3% found once. CDR1 and CDR2 from the germline V gene are SGHTA and FQGNSA. The J segment lost 0 bases and the V segment lost 2 bases, leaving 4 bases of the junction unmatched. CDR3 size: 16 residues. This clonotype was found many times. Its antigen is unknown. This TCR was sampled from a male donor with ankylosing spondylitis. Input material: blood, either unsorted or a sorted T cell fraction (not recorded which). The V gene is TRBV7-2, the J gene TRBJ2-4; 7 bases line up with TRBD1. The CDR3 loop is CASSLRTGLAKNIQYF. The CDR3 DNA follows: TGTGCCAGCAGCTTAAGGACAGGCCTAGCCAAAAACATTCAGTACTTC.